This T cell receptor beta chain originates from a study of blood T cell repertoires in COVID-19. Losses at the gene ends were 6 bases for V and 10 bases for J; bases not matched to a gene: 11. This CDR3 contains 15 residues. The germline gives CDR1 SGHTA, CDR2 FQGNSA. Original handling: Amplification of reference gene primers was used by the study to estimate nucleated cell counts. TCRdb keeps only in-frame clones here, not all; method: immunoSEQ multiplex PCR. That table supplies the V and J calls and clone size; D and trimming were determined from the DNA. The sample records a few hundred thousand clones, around 90% being singletons.

The sequenced sample was peripheral blood. The TCR was taken from a man aged 55 to 70 who had recovered from COVID-19. This chain joins TRBV7-2 and TRBJ1-6; TRBD1 matches 8 bases. In DNA, the CDR3 is TGTGCCAGCAGTCGGAGGGGACAGGCACAATCACCCCTCCACTTT. This encodes CASSRRGQAQSPLHF.